This TCR beta chain was retrieved from a study of cytomegalovirus exposure and HLA in healthy donors. Turning to this clone: At one of its ends the junction is not consistent with the germline gene, which may arise from a read error.

Primers for the PCR totalled 60 Vbeta and 13 Jbeta. TCRdb's copy holds only in-frame clones and misses some; the assay was immunoSEQ multiplex PCR. This sample contains fewer than 150,000 clones. This CDR3 spans 14 amino acids. The germline V gene has CDR1 SGHRS and CDR2 YFSETQ. The chain joins TRBV5-1 to TRBJ1-1, with 7 bases that match TRBD1. The source of this sequence is a woman between 55 and 75 years old in good health and CMV-seronegative. Sequencing was done on a sample of PBMCs. This chain's CDR3 is CAGSSGTVNTEAFF. The CDR3 nucleotides read TGCGCCGGCAGCTCCGGGACAGTGAACACTGAAGCTTTCTTT.